This T cell receptor (beta chain) was sequenced in a study of cytotoxic CD8 clonotypes in ibrutinib-treated CLL. Study outcomes and limitations: Stable or contracted on treatment, public clonotypes were also uncommon.

TCRdb keeps only in-frame clones here, not all; method: immunoSEQ multiplex PCR. The sample has under 300,000 clones; 60% to 80% are singletons. Germline CDR1 is MGHRA and CDR2 is YSYEKL. The CDR3 covers 13 residues. Trimming left V 1 base short and J 8 bases short, with 11 bases between. Comments on this clone: The antigen is unknown.

The receptor comes from a human donor with chronic lymphocytic leukemia. V gene TRBV4-1 combines with J gene TRBJ1-1; tentatively, D is TRBD1 (6 bases). Material: PBMCs, obtained at disease progression, from a patient treated with ibrutinib. DNA of the CDR3: TGCGCCAGCAGCCAAGGGGGGGCGAGGGAAGCTTTCTTT. Its translation: CASSQGGAREAFF.